This T cell receptor (beta chain) was sequenced during a study of cytomegalovirus exposure and HLA in healthy donors. Study-level points and caveats: Most sequenced TCRs were rare (though some public TCRs occurred in many donors). Sequence variants that were highly shared formed a cluster that was likely a sequencing artifact. In a later analysis, compared with equally common non-associated chains, HLA-associated beta chains were more expanded. Follow-up analysis found HLA locus-dependent TCR association rates, highest for DRB1 and lowest for HLA-C.

Trimming cost V 0 bases and J 4 bases, with 16 bases left between them. The CDR3 spans 17 residues. Germline loops: CDR1 MGHRA, CDR2 YSYEKL. Both 60 Vbeta primers and 13 Jbeta primers went into the PCR. Clones were read by immunoSEQ multiplex PCR, and TCRdb kept only the in-frame ones, dropping some. The table records about 120,000 clones, 70% to 80% of them present only once. Worth noting for this clone: Its antigen is currently unknown.

Sequencing used PBMCs. The rearrangement links TRBV4-1 to TRBJ1-5, with D possibly being TRBD1 (6 bases). The sequence came from a man aged 40-55 years in good health and CMV-seropositive. The CDR3 protein is CASSQDSRGGGNQPQHF. CDR3 in DNA: TGCGCCAGCAGCCAAGATTCCAGGGGAGGGGGTAATCAGCCCCAGCATTTT.